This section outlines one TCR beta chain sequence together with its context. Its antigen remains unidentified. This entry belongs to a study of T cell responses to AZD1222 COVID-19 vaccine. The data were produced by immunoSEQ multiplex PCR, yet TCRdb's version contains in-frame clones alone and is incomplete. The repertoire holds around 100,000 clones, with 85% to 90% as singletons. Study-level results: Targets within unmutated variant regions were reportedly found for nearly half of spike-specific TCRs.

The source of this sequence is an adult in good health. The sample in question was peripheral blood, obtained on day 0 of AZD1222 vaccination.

This CDR3 reads CASRVRQGTVNEQYF. CDR3 bases: TGCGCCAGCAGAGTCAGACAGGGGACAGTCAACGAGCAGTACTTC. V and J are TRBV10-2 and TRBJ2-7; 8 positions match TRBD1. V lost 6 bases to trimming and J lost 5 bases; unmatched junction nucleotides: 12. In germline, CDR1 is WSHSY, CDR2 SAAADI. The CDR3 is made up of 15 amino acids.